This T cell receptor (beta chain) appears in the sequencing data of a study of OX40 agonist ivuxolimab in advanced cancers. Study-wide context: Partial responses, seen in three patients, involved one hepatocellular carcinoma and two cutaneous melanomas. General study results and limits: Circulating CD4+ and CD8+ T cells showed clonal expansion by week 6 at 0.1 to 3.0 mg/kg. The work left the antigen specificity of expanded peripheral T cells undetermined.

About this clone itself: Its antigen remains unknown.

Method: immunoSEQ multiplex PCR; TCRdb's copy keeps in-frame clones and lacks some. The sample records 13,000 to 15,000 clones, around four fifths being singletons. At baseline, cycle 4 day 1, and cycle 7 day 1, blood was sampled. The receptor was isolated from an adult with an advanced solid tumor such as melanoma, head and neck, liver or kidney cancer. The sequencing here drew on CD4+ or CD8+ T cells sorted from blood, taken in a trial of the OX40 agonist ivuxolimab.

CDR3 residues: CASSPIPREGGYTF. DNA for the CDR3: TGTGCCAGCAGTCCCATCCCCAGGGAGGGGGGCTACACCTTC. This chain connects TRBV28 to TRBJ1-2, with a weak D call TRBD1 (5 bases). Germline V CDR1 and CDR2: MDHEN, SYDVKM. V lost 5 bases and J lost 8, with 18 bases in between. This CDR3 is 14 amino acids long.